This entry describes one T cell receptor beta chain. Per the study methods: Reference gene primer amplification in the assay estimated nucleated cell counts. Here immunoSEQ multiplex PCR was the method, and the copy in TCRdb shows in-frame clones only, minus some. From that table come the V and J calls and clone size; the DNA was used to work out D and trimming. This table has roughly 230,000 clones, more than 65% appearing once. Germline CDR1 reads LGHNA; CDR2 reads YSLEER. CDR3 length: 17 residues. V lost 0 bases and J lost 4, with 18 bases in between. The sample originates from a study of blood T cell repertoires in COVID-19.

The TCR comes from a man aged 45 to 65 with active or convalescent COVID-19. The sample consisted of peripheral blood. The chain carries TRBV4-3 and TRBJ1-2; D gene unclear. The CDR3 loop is CASSQDSLVRPLYGYTF. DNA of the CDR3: TGCGCCAGCAGCCAAGATTCGTTGGTGAGGCCTCTCTATGGCTACACCTTC.